This entry lists 13 T cell receptor beta chains sequenced from one sample in a study of blood T cell repertoires in COVID-19. Repertoires were generated with immunoSEQ multiplex PCR, while TCRdb's copy carries only in-frame clones and drops some. The sample records 150,000 to 200,000 clones, under 85% being singletons. The sample consisted of peripheral blood. These receptors came from a man aged 65 to 85 who had recovered from COVID-19.

The chain recombines TRBV7-2 with TRBJ2-1, with 10 bases matching TRBD2. With 5 bases clipped from V and 8 bases from J, the junction kept 6 bases outside the gene matches. The CDR3 covers 14 residues. The germline V gene has CDR1 SGHTA and CDR2 FQGNSA. CDR3 coding DNA: TGTGCCAGCAGCCCCCTAGCGGGAGTTGATGAGCAGTTCTTC. It specifies CASSPLAGVDEQFF.

The rearrangement uses TRBV11-2 and TRBJ1-2; 9 bases match TRBD1. This CDR3 has 14 amino acids. Germline lookup yields CDR1 SGHAT and CDR2 FQNNGV. Losses at the gene ends were 5 bases for V and 6 bases for J; bases not matched to a gene: 7. CDR3 residues: CASSPTGTGNGYTF. The CDR3 nucleotides read TGTGCCAGCAGCCCGACCGGGACAGGGAATGGCTACACCTTC.

This sequence joins TRBV7-2 and TRBJ1-1, with no clear D. Germline V lookup: CDR1 SGHTA, CDR2 FQGNSA. V was shortened by 8 bases and J by 3 bases, with 13 bases between the two germline ends. The CDR3 spans 13 residues. Written as DNA, the CDR3 is TGTGCCAGCTCCTCAGCGCTGTACACTGAAGCTTTCTTT. Translated, it gives CASSSALYTEAFF.

The chain employs TRBV16 and TRBJ2-7; 8 bases agree with TRBD1. The CDR3 totals 17 residues. V lost 0 bases, J lost 6 bases, and 13 bases stayed unmatched. Germline V lookup: CDR1 KGHSY, CDR2 FQNENV. The CDR3 DNA reads TGTGCCAGCAGCCAATCGCGGACAGGGTCATTGGGGTTCGAGCAGTACTTC. Protein sequence: CASSQSRTGSLGFEQYF.

The chain carries TRBV4-2 and TRBJ1-1, with D possibly matching TRBD1 (5 bases). This CDR3 comprises 14 residues. Germline lookup yields CDR1 LGHNA and CDR2 YNFKEQ. V was pared by 3 bases and J by 3 bases, with 11 bases between. The CDR3 reads CASSHGQSDTEAFF. DNA for the CDR3: TGTGCCAGCAGCCACGGACAATCGGACACTGAAGCTTTCTTT.

The CDR3 nucleotides are TGTGCCAGCAGTTCAAGAAAGGGACGGGACTTGGAGCAGTACTTC. It is translated as CASSSRKGRDLEQYF. This chain links TRBV6-6 with TRBJ2-7, with a weak D call TRBD2 (6 bases). Looked up from germline, CDR1 is MNHNY and CDR2 is SVGAGI (reference sequence). The CDR3 extends over 15 amino acids. V lost 4 bases to trimming and J lost 7 bases, with 20 bases between them.

The chain combines TRBV7-2 with TRBJ1-3; TRBD1 might be the D (6 bases). In germline, CDR1 is SGHTA, CDR2 FQGNSA. The CDR3 contains 15 residues. V was trimmed by 5 bases and J by 1 base, leaving 12 bases between them. DNA of the CDR3: TGTGCCAGCAGCCAACAGGGTGTATCTGGAAACACCATATATTTT. Its translation is CASSQQGVSGNTIYF.

The V and J genes are TRBV5-5 and TRBJ2-1; D is possibly TRBD1 (5 bases). The germline V gene encodes CDR1 SGHKS and CDR2 YYEKEE (reference sequence). V shed 4 bases and J shed 6 bases, with 14 bases lying between them. The CDR3 extends over 14 amino acids. In DNA, the CDR3 is TGTGCCAGCAGCATCTCGACAGACACCAATGAGCAGTTCTTC. The encoded protein is CASSISTDTNEQFF.

The chain is built from TRBV7-9 and TRBJ2-3, with no clear D. V shed 0 bases and J shed 2 bases, with 3 bases lying between them. From germline, CDR1 is SEHNR and CDR2 FQNEAQ (reference sequence). The CDR3 runs 13 residues. The CDR3 spells CASSLAATDTQYF. CDR3 in DNA: TGTGCCAGCAGCTTAGCAGCCACAGATACGCAGTATTTT.

The genes are TRBV4-1 and TRBJ2-1, with 12 nucleotides matching TRBD2. The CDR3 runs to 17 residues. Germline V CDR1 and CDR2: MGHRA, YSYEKL. The trim removed 3 bases at V and 3 bases at J, leaving 6 bases unmatched. This CDR3 is CASSQGLAGGSYNEQFF. The CDR3 DNA sequence: TGCGCCAGCAGCCAGGGACTAGCGGGTGGAAGCTACAATGAGCAGTTCTTC.

This chain connects TRBV11-2 to TRBJ1-1, with D perhaps matching TRBD1 (6 bases). V dropped 5 bases and J dropped 4 bases, with 14 bases sitting between them. This CDR3 spans 14 amino acids. Germline loops: CDR1 SGHAT, CDR2 FQNNGV. The CDR3: CASSAQGGGTEAFF. The CDR3 DNA sequence: TGTGCCAGCAGCGCACAGGGTGGCGGCACTGAAGCTTTCTTT.

The chain couples TRBV6-5 to TRBJ1-6; maybe TRBD1 (5 bases). Germline CDR1 MNHEY, CDR2 SVGAGI. V lost 3 bases to trimming and J lost 10 bases, with 13 bases between them. The length of the CDR3 is 14 residues. The CDR3 coding sequence is TGTGCCAGCAGTTATAGGCAGGGATGGTCACCCCTCCACTTT. This gives the protein CASSYRQGWSPLHF.

The gene calls are TRBV6-6 and TRBJ2-1; TRBD1 is a possible D gene (5 bases). CDR1 is MNHNY, CDR2 SVGAGI, per germline (reference sequence). Trimming removed 4 bases at V and 2 bases at J, with 12 bases between. There are 15 residues in the CDR3. The CDR3 sequence: CASSSLGATYNEQFF. DNA of the CDR3: TGTGCCAGCAGTTCCCTTGGGGCAACCTACAATGAGCAGTTCTTC.